The present TCR beta chain was sequenced within a study of Graves' ophthalmopathy and Graves' hyperthyroidism. General study findings and limits: For separating ophthalmopathy from stable hyperthyroidism, a 13-signature model gave roughly 90% sensitivity and roughly 77% specificity. In blood appeared most of the expanded thyroid clonotypes whose frequency exceeded 0.001.

J lost 6 bases, V lost 9 bases, and 9 bases had no gene match. CDR3 length: 14 residues. Germline CDR1 reads SNHLY; CDR2 reads FYNNEI. This clonotype was recorded many times. What it binds is unknown. RNA transcripts yielded amplified TCR beta CDR3 regions. HTBI primers were used in a first-round RT-PCR, which preceded a second-round multiplex PCR. TCRdb itself ran the multiplex PCR reads through MiXCR, one entry per CDR3 protein. The sample carries 560,000 or so distinct CDR3 sequences, 39% recorded once. This chain uses TRBV2 with TRBJ2-7; 12 nucleotides line up with TRBD1. Source material: peripheral blood or thyroid tissue (not recorded which). The TCR sequence derives from an adult man with Graves' hyperthyroidism. CDR3 DNA sequence: TGTGCCAGTGCTTATGGGACAGGGGGCGCCGAGCAGTACTTC. It codes for CASAYGTGGAEQYF.